These 18 T cell receptor beta chains share one sample of origin, sequenced in a study of cytomegalovirus exposure and HLA in healthy donors. This PCR relied on a set of 60 Vbeta primers and 13 Jbeta primers. Assay: immunoSEQ multiplex PCR; the TCRdb copy retains only in-frame clones and omits some. In the table there are about 94,000 clones, approximately 80% of which are singletons. Specimen: PBMCs. These receptors were obtained from a woman in her sixties in good health and CMV-seronegative.

V is TRBV5-1 and J is TRBJ2-3, with 9 bases fitting TRBD2. CDR3 length: 15 amino acids. Germline V gene sequence: CDR1 SGHRS, CDR2 YFSETQ. J gave up 0 bases and V 4 bases, and 3 bases lay outside the gene matches. CDR3: CASSVTSGSTDTQYF. The DNA for the CDR3 is TGCGCCAGCAGCGTCACTAGCGGGAGCACAGATACGCAGTATTTT.

Of note for this clone: Its ends do not fully match the called genes, so a read error is possible. The V and J genes are TRBV4-3 and TRBJ2-7, with a possible D match to TRBD1 (6 bases). The CDR3 length is 18 residues. Germline CDR1 is LGHNA and CDR2 is YSLEER. CDR3 coding DNA: TGCGCCAGCAGCCAAGGGAAGTTAACCAGGGACACCATCTACGAGCAGTGCTTC. Amino acid sequence: CASSQGKLTRDTIYEQCF.

V usage is TRBV20-1 and J usage is TRBJ1-5; D is uncertain. Germline CDR1 reads DFQATT; CDR2 reads SNEGSKA (reference sequence). This CDR3 contains 11 residues. V was pared by 6 bases and J by 5 bases, with 8 bases between. The CDR3 region has the DNA TGCAGTGCCGGAGGGTATCAGCCCCAGCATTTT. Residues: CSAGGYQPQHF.

This chain connects TRBV19 to TRBJ2-3; maybe TRBD2 (7 bases). The germline V gene encodes CDR1 LNHDA and CDR2 SQIVND (reference sequence). Trimming stripped 8 bases from V and 5 bases from J, with 11 bases between. The CDR3 is 12 amino acids. CDR3 sequence: CASAGAGDTQYF. CDR3 bases: TGTGCCAGTGCGGGGGCAGGAGATACGCAGTATTTT. Complete variable domain (other parts from reference TRBV19 and TRBJ2-3): DGGITQSPKYLFRKEGQNVTLSCEQNLNHDAMYWYRQDPGQGLRLIYYSQIVNDFQKGDIAEGYSVSREKKESFPLTVTSAQKNPTAFYLCASAGAGDTQYFGPGTRLTVL.

V and J are TRBV2 and TRBJ2-1, with 7 bases that match TRBD2. The CDR3 is made up of 15 amino acids. With V trimmed by 6 bases and J by 10 bases, 15 bases remained unmatched. Germline V gives CDR1 SNHLY, CDR2 FYNNEI. CDR3 loop: CASSQRGTTLGEQFF. CDR3 DNA sequence: TGTGCCAGCAGCCAACGCGGGACTACTCTTGGGGAGCAGTTCTTC.

V usage is TRBV30 and J usage is TRBJ2-5; a possible D gene is TRBD2 (6 bases). Trimming pared 0 bases from V and 0 bases from J, leaving 8 bases between. CDR1 and CDR2 from the germline V gene are GTSNPN and SVGIG (reference sequence). The CDR3 totals 14 residues. CDR3 residues: CAWSVLADQETQYF. CDR3 nucleotide sequence: TGTGCCTGGAGTGTTTTAGCGGACCAAGAGACCCAGTACTTC.

The V call is TRBV4-3, the J call TRBJ2-7; D may be TRBD1 (6 bases). The V end was cut by 0 bases, the J end by 3 bases, with 15 bases between. CDR3 length: 16 residues. CDR1 is LGHNA, CDR2 YSLEER, per germline. CDR3 loop: CASSQEFRGISYEQYF. The DNA of the CDR3 is TGCGCCAGCAGCCAAGAATTCAGGGGTATTAGCTACGAGCAGTACTTC.

The V call is TRBV6-6, the J call TRBJ1-3, with a tentative D call TRBD1 (5 bases). CDR1 is MNHNY, CDR2 SVGAGI, per germline (reference sequence). The V and J ends lost 6 bases and 6 bases respectively, with 15 bases between them. The CDR3 runs 14 residues. The CDR3 DNA follows: TGTGCCAGCAGCCTAGAGGGACTGGTAAACACCATATATTTT. Translation: CASSLEGLVNTIYF.

The rearrangement joins TRBV18 to TRBJ1-2; the match to TRBD1 covers 8 bases. The CDR3 spans 15 residues. The germline V gene encodes CDR1 KGHSH and CDR2 LQKENI. Trimming took 3 bases from V and 3 from J; bases not matched to a gene: 6. CDR3 sequence: CASSPSDRVDYGYTF. The CDR3 nucleotides read TGTGCCAGCTCACCTTCGGACAGGGTCGACTATGGCTACACCTTC. Based on the CDR3 plus reference TRBV18 and TRBJ1-2, the full variable domain is NAGVMQNPRHLVRRRGQEARLRCSPMKGHSHVYWYRQLPEEGLKFMVYLQKENIIDESGMPKERFSAEFPKEGPSILRIQQVVRGDSAAYFCASSPSDRVDYGYTFGSGTRLTVV.

The chain employs TRBV5-1 and TRBJ2-2; D remains unclear. CDR1 is SGHRS, CDR2 YFSETQ, per germline. V shed 0 bases and J shed 0 bases, with 6 bases lying between them. CDR3 size: 15 residues. The CDR3 DNA reads TGCGCCAGCAGCTTGGAACAGCCGAACACCGGGGAGCTGTTTTTT. This encodes CASSLEQPNTGELFF. Using reference TRBV5-1 and TRBJ2-2 for the parts outside the CDR3, the full variable domain is KAGVTQTPRYLIKTRGQQVTLSCSPISGHRSVSWYQQTPGQGLQFLFEYFSETQRNKGNFPGRFSGRQFSNSRSEMNVSTLELGDSALYLCASSLEQPNTGELFFGEGSRLTVL.

This chain connects TRBV6-6 to TRBJ2-1; D is ambiguous. The CDR3 totals 12 residues. The germline V gene has CDR1 MNHNY and CDR2 SVGAGI (reference sequence). With 11 bases removed from V and 7 bases from J, the gap between germline ends came to 15 bases. As DNA, the CDR3 is TGTGCCGACTCGGCTAGTTGGAATGAGCAGTTCTTC. This gives the protein CADSASWNEQFF.

The chain uses TRBV7-9 and TRBJ2-7, with D tentatively TRBD1 (8 bases). Germline V lookup: CDR1 SEHNR, CDR2 FQNEAQ (reference sequence). With 4 bases removed from V and 5 bases from J, the gap between germline ends came to 15 bases. This CDR3 has 14 residues. The chain's CDR3 is CASSSTGGENEQYF. The CDR3 coding sequence is TGTGCCAGCAGCTCCACAGGGGGGGAAAACGAGCAGTACTTC. Full variable domain (missing parts from reference TRBV7-9 and TRBJ2-7): DTGVSQNPRHKITKRGQNVTFRCDPISEHNRLYWYRQTLGQGPEFLTYFQNEAQLEKSRLLSDRFSAERPKGSFSTLEIQRTEQGDSAMYLCASSSTGGENEQYFGPGTRLTVT.

The sample holds one count of this clone. The chain is built from TRBV4-1 and TRBJ2-1; possible D gene TRBD2, 6 bases. The CDR3 consists of 13 residues. With 0 bases removed from V and 9 bases from J, the gap between germline ends came to 9 bases. The germline gives CDR1 MGHRA, CDR2 YSYEKL. The CDR3 protein is CASSQELGGEQFF. CDR3 nucleotides: TGCGCCAGCAGCCAAGAGTTGGGGGGTGAGCAGTTCTTC.

This sequence joins TRBV9 and TRBJ2-3; 8 bases are a match to TRBD2. The CDR3 loop spans 16 amino acids. V gave up 1 base and J gave up 3 bases; unmatched junction bases: 7. Germline CDR1 and CDR2: SGDLS and YYNGEE. This CDR3 reads CASSVRAGDLTDTQYF. The CDR3 DNA follows: TGTGCCAGCAGCGTAAGAGCGGGAGATTTGACAGATACGCAGTATTTT.

There are a few counts of this clone. This rearrangement joins TRBV12-5 to TRBJ1-2; 7 bases match TRBD1. The CDR3 sequence is 16 residues long. Germline CDR1 is LGHNT and CDR2 is FRNRAP. The V and J ends lost 6 bases and 6 bases, in that order; junction bases with no gene match: 16. CDR3 sequence: CASGPDLGQAGNGYTF. DNA of the CDR3: TGTGCTAGTGGGCCGGATCTCGGACAGGCAGGGAATGGCTACACCTTC.

J is TRBJ2-7 and V is TRBV4-3; 13 bases are a match to TRBD2. J lost 2 bases, V lost 3 bases, and 1 base had no gene match. CDR1 and CDR2 from the germline V gene are LGHNA and YSLEER. This CDR3 has 15 amino acids. The CDR3 nucleotides read TGCGCCAGCAGCCATGGGACTAGCGGGACCTACGAGCAGTACTTC. Translated: CASSHGTSGTYEQYF.

The V and J genes are TRBV19 and TRBJ2-6; D is unresolved. Germline V CDR1 and CDR2: LNHDA, SQIVND (reference sequence). The germline V and J ends were trimmed by 1 base and 6 bases, with 10 bases remaining between them. This CDR3 region has 15 residues. The CDR3 DNA follows: TGTGCCAGTAGTATAGTGGGCGTTTCGGCCAACGTCCTGACTTTC. Its translation is CASSIVGVSANVLTF.

The gene calls are TRBV7-9 and TRBJ1-1; tentative D call: TRBD1 (6 bases). CDR3 size: 14 residues. Germline-derived CDR1 and CDR2 are SEHNR and FQNEAQ (reference sequence). V lost 5 bases and J lost 2, with 12 bases in between. CDR3 residues: CASSPGGLNTEAFF. The DNA for the CDR3 is TGTGCCAGCAGCCCTGGGGGCCTCAACACTGAAGCTTTCTTT.